The sequence of this TCR beta chain was determined in a study of cytomegalovirus exposure and HLA in healthy donors. Study outcomes and limitations: Follow-up analysis later connected one missense variant in DCLRE1C with trimming of TCR beta V- and J-genes. High specificity and sensitivity for cytomegalovirus status were reported for the classifier. Researchers reported from a later analysis that most CMV-associated TCR beta chains appeared HLA-restricted.

PCR used 60 Vbeta primers and 13 Jbeta primers. Measured with immunoSEQ multiplex PCR; TCRdb has only the in-frame clones, and not every one. The sample comprises about 110,000 clones, 82% of which are singletons, and nearly 2.5% rests with the top ten. Those who donated were healthy bone marrow donors. V gave up 1 base and J gave up 4 bases, with 8 bases separating them. This CDR3 has 13 amino acids. In germline, CDR1 is GTSNPN, CDR2 SVGIG (reference sequence). A note on this clone: Its antigen is currently unknown.

The clonotype was recovered from a woman aged 18-29 years in good health and CMV-seronegative. The genes are TRBV30 and TRBJ1-5; D is uncertain. The material sequenced was PBMCs. The CDR3, as DNA: TGTGCCTGGAGTGAAGAGCGAAATCAGCCCCAGCATTTT. It codes for CAWSEERNQPQHF.